This T cell receptor beta chain was captured in a study of Tregs in tolerant kidney transplant recipients. Findings and caveats of the study: Donor-specific Treg expansion exceeded global Treg expansion in tolerant patients, suggesting antigen drive.

V was cut by 0 bases and J by 4 bases, with 14 bases left in between. Germline assignment: CDR1 LGHNA and CDR2 YSLEER. The CDR3 extends over 16 amino acids. Clones were read by immunoSEQ multiplex PCR, and TCRdb kept only the in-frame ones, dropping some. The sample lists about 15,000 clones; around 77% were seen once. For this clone: Antigen specificity is unknown.

Unstimulated regulatory T cells (CD4+CD25+CD127-), CD4+CD25- non-regulatory cells, CD4 and CD8 cells were FACS-sorted from thawed PBMCs. This clonotype was obtained from a human donor who received a combined kidney and bone marrow transplant. This sequence joins TRBV4-3 and TRBJ2-3; weak D call: TRBD2 (5 bases). The sequencing here drew on Tregs from blood, taken before the transplant. Written as DNA, the CDR3 is TGCGCCAGCAGCCAAGATAGGACTGTTCGGGCAGATACGCAGTATTTT. This translates into CASSQDRTVRADTQYF.